This T cell receptor (beta chain) comes out of a study of T cell responses to AZD1222 COVID-19 vaccine. Study-level results: Clonal diversity was possibly underestimated, and white British individuals and females predominated among donors.

Germline V gene sequence: CDR1 KGHSH, CDR2 LQKENI. V shed 0 bases and J shed 0 bases, with 2 bases lying between them. The CDR3 totals 13 residues. Libraries were prepared by immunoSEQ multiplex PCR; TCRdb keeps only in-frame clonotypes and omits some of them. The top ten hold over 8.5% of the sample, which has around 110,000 clones, 70% to 90% seen once. Details on this clone: Antigen: not known.

This receptor was identified in an adult in good health. This material consisted of peripheral blood, taken on day 0 of AZD1222 vaccination. The chain carries TRBV18 and TRBJ1-1; D gene uncertain. The CDR3: CASSPPMNTEAFF. The CDR3 DNA reads as TGTGCCAGCTCACCACCAATGAACACTGAAGCTTTCTTT.